These 29 T cell receptor beta chains were sequenced from one sample in a study of T cells after yellow fever vaccination. MiXCR was run by TCRdb on the 5' RACE reads, yielding one entry per CDR3 protein. The sample holds about 350,000 distinct CDR3 sequences, approximately 10% seen once. The material was PBMCs, obtained on the day of the first yellow fever vaccination. These receptors all stem from a man aged 18 to 30 who received the YFV17D yellow fever vaccine.

This clonotype appeared a few times. DNA for the CDR3: TGTGCCAGCAGCCGTAAAGGGGACCCGGGCACCGGGGAGCTGTTTTTT. It yields the protein CASSRKGDPGTGELFF. The chain combines TRBV7-9 with TRBJ2-2; the D gene could be TRBD1 or TRBD2 (5 bases each). Germline V gene data show CDR1 as SEHNR and CDR2 as FQNEAQ (reference sequence). This CDR3 is 16 amino acids long. V dropped 5 bases and J dropped 4 bases, with 17 bases sitting between them.

The chain uses TRBV16 and TRBJ1-3, with D possibly being TRBD1 (6 bases). The CDR3 length is 15 residues. The V gene's germline CDR1 is KGHSY and CDR2 FQNENV. V lost 2 bases, J lost 5 bases, and 13 bases lay in between. The CDR3 sequence is CASSQPWTARNTIYF. The DNA for the CDR3 is TGTGCCAGCAGCCAACCCTGGACAGCCCGAAACACCATATATTTT. The complete variable domain, with remaining parts taken from reference TRBV16 and TRBJ1-3, reads GEEVAQTPKHLVRGEGQKAKLYCAPIKGHSYVFWYQQVLKNEFKFLISFQNENVFDETGMPKERFSAKCLPNSPCSLEIQATKLEDSAVYFCASSQPWTARNTIYFGEGSWLTVV.

This clonotype was picked up a small number of times. The chain carries TRBV5-1 and TRBJ1-1; 7 positions match TRBD1. Germline CDR1 is SGHRS and CDR2 is YFSETQ. V was clipped by 0 bases and J by 3 bases; unmatched bases: 5. CDR3 size: 15 residues. The CDR3 nucleotides are TGCGCCAGCAGCTTGGGGACAGGCGCTTACACTGAAGCTTTCTTT. This sequence encodes CASSLGTGAYTEAFF.

This clonotype was counted many times. The chain uses TRBV20-1 and TRBJ1-2; D gene ambiguous. This CDR3 comprises 15 residues. The V end lost 3 bases, the J end lost 4 bases, and 18 bases lay between the germline ends. CDR1 DFQATT and CDR2 SNEGSKA come from the germline V gene (reference sequence). The CDR3 region has the DNA TGCAGTGCTAGGGACCCCCTACGGCTAACCTATGGCTACACCTTC. It yields the protein CSARDPLRLTYGYTF.

The rearrangement uses TRBV7-6 and TRBJ2-7; TRBD2 agrees at 9 bases. The J segment lost 3 bases and the V segment lost 1 base, leaving 1 base of the junction unmatched. Germline lookup yields CDR1 SGHVS and CDR2 FNYEAQ. This CDR3 has 14 residues. The CDR3 reads CASSLERGDYEQYF. CDR3 nucleotide sequence: TGTGCCAGCAGCTTAGAGCGGGGGGACTACGAGCAGTACTTC.

This clonotype was picked up a small number of times. CDR3 protein: CATSDKGDRRKGSTNEKLFF. The CDR3 coding sequence is TGTGCCACCAGTGACAAGGGAGACAGGAGAAAGGGGTCAACTAATGAAAAACTGTTTTTT. V gene TRBV24-1 combines with J gene TRBJ1-4; maybe TRBD1 (6 bases). Per the germline V gene, CDR1 is KGHDR and CDR2 is SFDVKD. V was clipped by 4 bases and J by 0 bases, with 23 bases between them. The CDR3 is 20 amino acids.

This clonotype was seen a few times. This chain joins TRBV6-1 and TRBJ2-3, with D perhaps TRBD1 or TRBD2 (5 bases each). The germline CDR1 and CDR2 sequences are MNHNS and SASEGT. This CDR3 is built from 14 residues. V lost 6 bases and J lost 3, with 13 bases in between. Here the CDR3 DNA reads TGTGCCAGCAGGAGGGGCAGGATGACAGATACGCAGTATTTT. Amino acid sequence: CASRRGRMTDTQYF.

The V call is TRBV7-2, the J call TRBJ1-1; unclear D gene. The V end lost 6 bases, the J end lost 1 base, and 12 bases lay between the germline ends. Germline V gives CDR1 SGHTA, CDR2 FQGNSA. The CDR3 consists of 14 residues. The CDR3, as DNA: TGTGCCAGCAGTTCACAGACCTGGAACACTGAAGCTTTCTTT. This sequence encodes CASSSQTWNTEAFF.

The chain carries TRBV27 and TRBJ1-6; D gene ambiguous. Germline lookup yields CDR1 MNHEY and CDR2 SMNVEV (reference sequence). There are 12 residues in the CDR3. V was shortened by 2 bases and J by 9 bases, with 5 bases between the two germline ends. This CDR3 is CASSLASSPLHF. CDR3 coding DNA: TGTGCCAGCAGTTTAGCAAGTTCACCCCTCCACTTT.

This clonotype has just a few counts. V is TRBV9 and J is TRBJ2-3, with 9 bases that match TRBD2. Germline-derived CDR1 and CDR2 are SGDLS and YYNGEE. The J segment lost 2 bases and the V segment lost 4 bases, leaving 5 bases of the junction unmatched. The CDR3 loop spans 15 amino acids. CDR3 sequence: CASSSSGAYTDTQYF. The CDR3 DNA follows: TGTGCCAGCAGCTCTAGCGGGGCATACACAGATACGCAGTATTTT.

DNA for the CDR3: TGTGCCAGCAGCCGCCTGGGCGACGAGCAGTACTTC. Encoded protein: CASSRLGDEQYF. The chain employs TRBV7-9 and TRBJ2-7; D gene uncertain. Deletions cut 5 bases from V and 5 bases from J, with 10 bases between. Germline assignment: CDR1 SEHNR and CDR2 FQNEAQ (reference sequence). The CDR3 extends over 12 amino acids.

This clonotype was counted only a few times. In DNA form, the CDR3 reads TGTGCCAGCAGCTCAGCTCCTTCGACAGGCAACACTGAAGCTTTCTTT. It translates to CASSSAPSTGNTEAFF. The chain recombines TRBV7-2 with TRBJ1-1, with D possibly matching TRBD1 (6 bases). V was shortened by 4 bases and J by 2 bases, with 17 bases between the two germline ends. Per the germline V gene, CDR1 is SGHTA and CDR2 is FQGNSA. This CDR3 has 16 residues.

This clonotype was observed a few times. The chain links TRBV3-1 to TRBJ2-3, with 9 nucleotides matching TRBD2. The CDR3 sequence is 16 residues long. With V trimmed by 0 bases and J by 6 bases, 7 bases remained unmatched. The germline gives CDR1 LGHDT, CDR2 YNNKEL (reference sequence). The CDR3 DNA follows: TGTGCCAGCAGCCAAGACAGGCGGGGGGGCCGCGATACGCAGTATTTT. The encoded protein is CASSQDRRGGRDTQYF.

This clonotype was recorded a few times. This rearrangement joins TRBV5-1 to TRBJ1-4; D remains ambiguous. Germline CDR1 SGHRS, CDR2 YFSETQ. With 4 bases removed from V and 0 bases from J, the gap between germline ends came to 7 bases. The CDR3 runs 14 residues. CDR3: CASSPDTTNEKLFF. The CDR3 DNA reads TGCGCCAGCAGCCCGGATACAACTAATGAAAAACTGTTTTTT.

Only a few counts were recorded for this clonotype. The V and J genes are TRBV19 and TRBJ1-1; the D is unclear. The V and J ends lost 7 bases and 1 base respectively, with 13 bases between them. Germline V lookup: CDR1 LNHDA, CDR2 SQIVND (reference sequence). The length of the CDR3 is 14 residues. The CDR3 is CASKVRPGNTEAFF. In DNA form, the CDR3 reads TGTGCCAGTAAGGTCCGGCCTGGGAACACTGAAGCTTTCTTT.

J is TRBJ2-1 and V is TRBV6-1; D not certain. The germline V gene has CDR1 MNHNS and CDR2 SASEGT. V dropped 8 bases and J dropped 3 bases, with 17 bases sitting between them. The CDR3 is 15 residues long. The CDR3 loop reads CASDSNLRLYNEQFF. In DNA, the CDR3 is TGTGCCAGCGATTCGAACCTTCGGCTCTACAATGAGCAGTTCTTC.

The chain employs TRBV20-1 and TRBJ2-3; possibly TRBD2 for D (5 bases). The CDR3 consists of 13 residues. Trimming left V 2 bases short and J 2 bases short, with 8 bases between. Germline V gene data show CDR1 as DFQATT and CDR2 as SNEGSKA (reference sequence). The CDR3, as DNA: TGCAGTGCTAGACACGGGGACACAGATACGCAGTATTTT. The encoded protein is CSARHGDTDTQYF.

This clonotype was picked up a small number of times. The V call is TRBV11-1, the J call TRBJ2-5; D is unclear. Germline V gives CDR1 SGHAT, CDR2 FQDESV (reference sequence). CDR3 length: 13 amino acids. Trimming removed 5 bases at V and 5 bases at J, with 12 bases between. As DNA, the CDR3 is TGTGCCAGCAGCGTCCAGTATTGGGAGACCCAGTACTTC. Amino acid sequence: CASSVQYWETQYF. The full variable domain, its missing parts supplied by reference TRBV11-1 and TRBJ2-5, is EAEVAQSPRYKITEKSQAVAFWCDPISGHATLYWYRQILGQGPELLVQFQDESVVDDSQLPKDRFSAERLKGVDSTLKIQPAELGDSAMYLCASSVQYWETQYFGPGTRLLVL.

CDR3 sequence: CASATPGCTYEQYV. As DNA, the CDR3 is TGTGCCAGCGCAACGCCAGGTTGTACCTACGAGCAGTACGTC. The V call is TRBV21-1, the J call TRBJ2-7. TRBV21-1 is recorded as a pseudogene. The CDR3 has 14 amino acids.

The chain recombines TRBV3-1 with TRBJ1-5; a possible D gene is TRBD1 (5 bases). This CDR3 is built from 15 residues. V was trimmed by 3 bases and J by 7 bases, leaving 16 bases between them. Germline loops: CDR1 LGHDT, CDR2 YNNKEL (reference sequence). The CDR3 DNA is TGTGCCAGCAGCCATTCTTTTGGAGCAGGGCAGCCCCAGCATTTT. Translation: CASSHSFGAGQPQHF.

The chain couples TRBV20-1 to TRBJ1-3, with D possibly TRBD1 on 5 matching bases. V dropped 2 bases and J dropped 0 bases, with 11 bases sitting between them. The CDR3 runs 15 residues. Germline assignment: CDR1 DFQATT and CDR2 SNEGSKA (reference sequence). This chain's CDR3 is CSARSSDSSGNTIYF. In DNA, the CDR3 is TGCAGTGCTAGATCATCTGACAGCTCTGGAAACACCATATATTTT.

The chain joins TRBV18 to TRBJ2-7; no reliable D call. Germline CDR1 is KGHSH and CDR2 is LQKENI. The CDR3 has 15 residues. V was cut by 3 bases and J by 0 bases, with 12 bases left in between. CDR3 DNA sequence: TGTGCCAGCTCACCCGAACCCCAAAGCTCCTACGAGCAGTACGTC. Amino acids: CASSPEPQSSYEQYV.

The sample holds a few counts of this clonotype. In DNA form, the CDR3 reads TGTGCCAGCAGCAGGAGGGACAGGTCTTCGGGCTACACCTTC. Its protein is CASSRRDRSSGYTF. The chain carries TRBV7-2 and TRBJ1-2, with TRBD1 matching 8 bases. V gave up 5 bases and J gave up 8 bases; unmatched junction bases: 10. This CDR3 contains 14 residues. Germline V CDR1 and CDR2: SGHTA, FQGNSA.

Many counts were recorded for this clonotype. V is TRBV4-1 and J is TRBJ2-2, with 7 bases fitting TRBD1. The J segment lost 7 bases and the V segment lost 5 bases, leaving 13 bases of the junction unmatched. The CDR3 is made up of 16 amino acids. Germline-derived CDR1 and CDR2 are MGHRA and YSYEKL. The CDR3 is CASSSHQQGPSGELFF. In nucleotides, the CDR3 is TGCGCCAGCAGCTCTCACCAACAGGGGCCCAGCGGGGAGCTGTTTTTT.

The chain couples TRBV20-1 to TRBJ2-1; D assignment may be TRBD1 or TRBD2 (5 bases each). CDR1 and CDR2 from the germline V gene are DFQATT and SNEGSKA (reference sequence). V lost 0 bases to trimming and J lost 9 bases, with 15 bases between them. The CDR3 covers 14 residues. The CDR3 loop reads CSARDLSGTGEQFF. The CDR3 DNA follows: TGCAGTGCTAGAGATCTGTCCGGGACGGGTGAGCAGTTCTTC.

In its sample, this clonotype was seen a few times. The chain recombines TRBV7-2 with TRBJ2-1, with TRBD2 identical over 7 bases. This CDR3 has 16 residues. CDR1 and CDR2 (germline): SGHTA, FQGNSA. The ends lost 1 base at V and 5 bases at J; junction bases unmatched: 8. CDR3 sequence: CASSLGGGLNNNEQFF. The CDR3 DNA is TGTGCCAGCAGCTTAGGGGGGGGACTCAATAACAATGAGCAGTTCTTC.

This clonotype was recorded many times. This rearrangement joins TRBV5-1 to TRBJ2-1; D is unresolved. V was cut by 0 bases and J by 7 bases, with 11 bases left in between. This CDR3 is built from 14 residues. The germline V gene encodes CDR1 SGHRS and CDR2 YFSETQ. The DNA of the CDR3 is TGCGCCAGCAGCTTGGATCCAGAGCAAAATGAGCAGTTCTTC. Amino acid sequence: CASSLDPEQNEQFF.

This clonotype has a handful of counts. The rearrangement links TRBV4-2 to TRBJ1-2; no definite D call. This CDR3 spans 13 amino acids. Germline-derived CDR1 and CDR2 are LGHNA and YNFKEQ. V lost 4 bases to trimming and J lost 4 bases, with 10 bases between them. DNA for the CDR3: TGTGCCAGCAGCCCCGGGCTCCTCTATGGCTACACCTTC. Translation gives CASSPGLLYGYTF.

This clonotype was found a few times. The chain combines TRBV5-1 with TRBJ1-1, with 9 positions matching TRBD1. With 6 bases clipped from V and 0 bases from J, the junction kept 3 bases outside the gene matches. The CDR3 consists of 14 residues. CDR1 is SGHRS, CDR2 YFSETQ, per germline. The CDR3 region is CASTGQGLNTEAFF. The DNA of the CDR3 is TGCGCCAGCACGGGACAGGGCCTGAACACTGAAGCTTTCTTT.